Sequencing of this TCR beta chain was carried out in a study of T cells in Graves' hyperthyroidism and ophthalmopathy. The trim removed 4 bases at V and 9 bases at J, leaving 4 bases unmatched. There are 12 residues in the CDR3. From germline, CDR1 is GTSNPN and CDR2 SVGIG (reference sequence). RNA transcripts gave rise to amplified TCR beta CDR3 regions. The HTBI set primed first-round TCR CDR3 RT-PCR. TCRdb analysed the multiplex PCR reads with MiXCR anew, one entry per CDR3 protein. Among about 420,000 distinct CDR3 sequences listed, roughly 15% were seen once. The V gene is TRBV30, the J gene TRBJ1-1, with 11 bases identical to TRBD1. The clonotype was recovered from a woman between 18 and 30 years old with Graves' hyperthyroidism. Material for sequencing was blood. Written as DNA, the CDR3 is TGTGCCTGGACCGGGACAGGGGGAAAAGCTTTCTTT. This codes for CAWTGTGGKAFF. Full variable domain (remainder filled in from reference TRBV30 and TRBJ1-1): SQTIHQWPATLVQPVGSPLSLECTVEGTSNPNLYWYRQAAGRGLQLLFYSVGIGQISSEVPQNLSASRPQDRQFILSSKKLLLSDSGFYLCAWTGTGGKAFFGQGTRLTVV.